This TCR beta chain was identified in a study of PD-1 blockade in classical Hodgkin lymphoma. V lost 8 bases and J lost 5, with 7 bases in between. The V gene's germline CDR1 is MDHEN and CDR2 SYDVKM. This CDR3 has 10 amino acids. The time point denotes: cycle 4 day 1 (C4D1), after 5 to 7 weeks of nivolumab. Every single patient, without exception, relapsed after autologous stem cell transplantation, and brentuximab vedotin exposure varied. A word on this clone: Its antigen is as yet unknown.

Profiling relied on immunoSEQ multiplex PCR, and the TCRdb table lists in-frame clones only, not all of them. Of about 64,000 clones in the sample, approximately 90% were seen once. Regarding the study as a whole: Patients newly diagnosed and complete responders had comparable baseline diversity. The repertoire differences lack a defined cause, possibly disease activity or prior therapy.

The sequence came from a human donor with classical Hodgkin lymphoma. The V and J genes are TRBV28 and TRBJ2-7; D uncertain. The sample consisted of peripheral blood mononuclear cells (PBMCs), taken before the fourth cycle of nivolumab. The CDR3 nucleotides are TGTGCCAGCGGTCAAAACGAGCAGTACTTC. It yields the protein CASGQNEQYF.